The sample holds many counts of the clone carrying this TCR beta chain. Its antigen is not identified. This entry belongs to a study of Graves' ophthalmopathy and Graves' hyperthyroidism. Overall study results and limits: Most thyroid clonotypes with frequency above 0.001 were detected in blood too. Using 13 signatures, a model distinguished ophthalmopathy from stable hyperthyroidism, reaching about 89% sensitivity and 70% to 83% specificity.

The authors amplified TCR beta CDR3 regions, and they did so from RNA transcripts for repertoire sequencing. First-round RT-PCR employed HTBI primers, with a second-round multiplex PCR after it. TCRdb recomputed calls from the multiplex PCR reads with MiXCR, one row per CDR3 protein. The table includes tens of thousands of distinct CDR3 sequences, approximately 55% detected once. CDR3 size: 15 residues. V gave up 4 bases and J gave up 3 bases; unmatched junction bases: 3. Per germline, CDR1 SGHDT and CDR2 YYEEEE. The clonotype was recovered from an adult woman with stable Graves' hyperthyroidism. This chain joins TRBV5-6 and TRBJ1-5; TRBD1 agrees at 11 bases. Material for sequencing was peripheral blood. This CDR3 reads CASSGGQGDNQPQHF. The CDR3 nucleotides are TGTGCCAGCAGCGGGGGACAGGGGGACAATCAGCCCCAGCATTTT.